This T cell receptor (beta chain) comes out of a study of cytotoxic CD8 clonotypes in ibrutinib-treated CLL (dated by TCRdb to the early 2020s). Notes on the research overall: The cohort was composed of roughly ten relapsed/refractory and roughly 16 treatment-naive patients; IGHV unmutated status was identified in some 17 patients. Responses were partial in around 24 patients and complete in 2; after median about 63 months follow-up, around 14 stayed in remission and some twelve progressed. The response samples were drawn at a median of 12 months into treatment, with a range of about 6 to 40 months. An average of 255,043 productive templates and some 99,000 productive rearrangements was obtained per sample. Of the approximately 87 people in the trial, 25 to 30 had longitudinal samples available. Cryopreserved peripheral blood mononuclear cells were obtained before treatment, at response, and at either sustained remission or disease progression. Every remission and progressive disease sample was obtained while ibrutinib was still being received by the patients.

Each clonotype received, on average, about 10x coverage in deep resolution sequencing performed on a MiSeq, where the target depth lay between 1 in 1 million and 1 in 200,000 T cells. The immunoSEQ hsTCRB Kit was used to generate TCR beta libraries. On the study's bioinformatics: ImmunoSEQ Data Assistant and ImmunoSEQ Analyzer were used for data analysis, and V, D and J genes were assigned according to IMGT definitions. Clonality, which ranges from 0 to 1, was calculated by subtracting the normalized Shannon entropy of productive rearrangement frequencies from one. Only overrepresented clonotypes making up at least 0.05% of each patient's repertoire were included in the public clonotype analysis. Fewer than 15 age-matched healthy donor repertoires from immuneACCESS served as clonality controls. TCRdb provides this immuneACCESS table in a form limited to in-frame rearrangements. Some clones are lacking; in checked studies, under half of them reflect an unresolved V gene, and why the rest are absent is not known. V and J calls and clone size are as listed in that table; D and trimming were resolved from the DNA. The sample table contains 130,000 or so clones; only one count was recorded for roughly three quarters of them. The ten largest clones capture around 13% of the sample.

On this clone itself: No cognate antigen has been identified for it. No base quality information exists; no much larger clone differs at one position.

The time point label on this specimen signifies: about eleven months on ibrutinib. For TCR beta library preparation, around 2.2 micrograms of genomic DNA was extracted from cryopreserved PBMCs. High-throughput TCR beta sequencing was performed on longitudinal blood samples from CLL patients receiving ibrutinib monotherapy. The patients were enrolled in a single-center, open-label phase 2 trial of ibrutinib monotherapy. The germline V gene encodes CDR1 MNHEY and CDR2 SMNVEV (reference sequence). Unmatched junction bases come to 6, with V trimmed by 1 base and J by 4 bases. From its cysteine to its phenylalanine, the CDR3 spans 16 amino acids. This entry keeps only the CDR3 DNA: 48 bases, framed from base 1. Points the paper makes about the study in general: Sampling times were not matched between sustained-remission and progressing patients, and lymph node repertoires were not studied. Baseline clonality exceeded that of age-matched healthy donors and correlated strongly with circulating CD8+ T-cell counts. An increase in clonality was observed at ibrutinib response, with clonality remaining stable during sustained remission and falling back toward baseline at progression. Public clonotypes were rare and either contracted or stayed stable during treatment, and the rise in clonality at ibrutinib response reflected the expansion of private clonotypes.

The input for sequencing was PBMCs, taken after 12 months of ibrutinib treatment. This TCR was recovered from a human donor with chronic lymphocytic leukemia. This chain is built from TRBV27 and TRBJ2-7, with TRBD2 identical over 11 junction bases. The DNA is TGTGCCAGCAGTTTATTTCCGGGACTAGCGGATTACGAGCAGTACTTC. Protein translation: CASSLFPGLADYEQYF.